This TCR beta chain came from a study of blood T cell dynamics during melanoma immunotherapy. The time point here: week 3, after first cycle of checkpoint inhibitor. The table came from immunoSEQ multiplex PCR; TCRdb's copy has only in-frame clones and leaves some out. The sample gives approximately 28,000 clones, 80% to 85% of which show up once; around a tenth is in the top ten. Germline-derived CDR1 and CDR2 are ENHRY and SYGVKD. The CDR3 consists of 16 residues. V lost 0 bases and J lost 4, with 15 bases in between. The V gene is TRBV10-3, the J gene TRBJ1-2; D remains ambiguous. This TCR derives from a human donor with melanoma. Here the sequenced sample was blood, taken from a patient treated with checkpoint blockade. The CDR3 here is CAISESSGQPPYGYTF. The CDR3 nucleotides read TGTGCCATCAGTGAGTCATCTGGGCAGCCCCCCTATGGCTACACCTTC.